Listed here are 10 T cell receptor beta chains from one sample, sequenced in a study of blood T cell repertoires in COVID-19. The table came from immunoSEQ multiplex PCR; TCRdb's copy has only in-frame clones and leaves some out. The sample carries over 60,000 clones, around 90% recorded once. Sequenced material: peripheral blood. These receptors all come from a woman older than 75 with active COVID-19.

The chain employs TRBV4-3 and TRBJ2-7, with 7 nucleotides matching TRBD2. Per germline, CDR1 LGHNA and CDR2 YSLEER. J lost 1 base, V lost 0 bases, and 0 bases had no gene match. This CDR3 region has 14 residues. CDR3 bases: TGCGCCAGCAGCCAAGAGGGGGGGTCCTACGAGCAGTACTTC. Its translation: CASSQEGGSYEQYF.

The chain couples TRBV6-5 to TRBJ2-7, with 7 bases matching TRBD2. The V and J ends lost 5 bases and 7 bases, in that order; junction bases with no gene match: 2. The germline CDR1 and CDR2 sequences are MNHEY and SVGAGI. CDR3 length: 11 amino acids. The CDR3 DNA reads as TGTGCCAGCAGTCACGGGGGGGAGCAGTACTTC. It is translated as CASSHGGEQYF.

The CDR3 region has the DNA TGTGCCACCAGCAGAGAGCGCGGTGGAAGCCAGGGGGATACGCAGTATTTT. Translation gives CATSRERGGSQGDTQYF. This chain uses TRBV15 with TRBJ2-3, with D possibly matching TRBD1 (6 bases). Germline values: CDR1 LNHNV, CDR2 YYDKDF (reference sequence). This CDR3 is 17 amino acids long. Trimming removed 0 bases from V and 6 bases from J, with 19 bases in between.

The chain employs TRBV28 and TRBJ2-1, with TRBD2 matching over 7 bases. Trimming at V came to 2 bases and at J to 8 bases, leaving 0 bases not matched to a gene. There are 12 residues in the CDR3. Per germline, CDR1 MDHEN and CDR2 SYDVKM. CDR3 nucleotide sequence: TGTGCCAGCAGTTTAGGGGGGGATGAGCAGTTCTTC. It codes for CASSLGGDEQFF.

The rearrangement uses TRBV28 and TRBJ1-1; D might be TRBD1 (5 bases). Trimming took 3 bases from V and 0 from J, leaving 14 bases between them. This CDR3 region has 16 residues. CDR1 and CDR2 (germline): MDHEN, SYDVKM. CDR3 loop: CASSLPGGRMNTEAFF. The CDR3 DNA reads TGTGCCAGCAGTTTGCCGGGGGGGAGGATGAACACTGAAGCTTTCTTT.

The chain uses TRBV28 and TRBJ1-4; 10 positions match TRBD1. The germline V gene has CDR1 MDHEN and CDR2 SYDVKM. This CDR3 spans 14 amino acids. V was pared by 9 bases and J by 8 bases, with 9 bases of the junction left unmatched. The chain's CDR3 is CASLGRTGGEKLFF. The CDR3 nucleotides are TGTGCCAGTCTGGGACGGACAGGGGGGGAAAAACTGTTTTTT.

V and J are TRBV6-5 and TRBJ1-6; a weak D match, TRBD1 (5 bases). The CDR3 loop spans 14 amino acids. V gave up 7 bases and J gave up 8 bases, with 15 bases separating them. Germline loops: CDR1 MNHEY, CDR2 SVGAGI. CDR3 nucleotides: TGTGCCAGCATCGTTAGGGGAGGAGATTCACCCCTCCACTTT. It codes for CASIVRGGDSPLHF.

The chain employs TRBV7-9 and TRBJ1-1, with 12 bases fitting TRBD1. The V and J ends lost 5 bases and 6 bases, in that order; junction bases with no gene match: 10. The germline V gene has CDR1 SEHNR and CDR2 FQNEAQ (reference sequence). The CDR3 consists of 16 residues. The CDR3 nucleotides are TGTGCCAGCAGCAATTGGGACAGGGGGCTTATCGCTGAAGCTTTCTTT. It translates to CASSNWDRGLIAEAFF.

The CDR3 bases are TGTGCCAGCAGCTATATTGGGACAGGCACGACTTACAATGAGCAGTTCTTC. This translates into CASSYIGTGTTYNEQFF. The rearrangement uses TRBV7-3 and TRBJ2-1; 8 nucleotides agree with TRBD1. After removal of 4 bases from V and 4 bases from J, the junction contained 12 bases not matched to a gene. CDR3 length: 17 residues. Per the germline V gene, CDR1 is SGHTA and CDR2 is FQGTGA.

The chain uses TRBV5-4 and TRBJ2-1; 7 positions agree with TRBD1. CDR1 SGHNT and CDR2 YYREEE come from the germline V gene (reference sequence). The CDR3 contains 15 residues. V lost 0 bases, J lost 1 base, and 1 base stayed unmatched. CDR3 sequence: CASSLGGQSYNEQFF. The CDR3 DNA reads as TGTGCCAGCAGCTTGGGGGGACAGTCCTACAATGAGCAGTTCTTC.